Listed below are T cell receptor beta chains from one sample, sequenced in a study of identical twins. Via MiXCR, TCRdb re-called the 5' RACE reads, giving one row per CDR3 protein. The data contain about 470,000 distinct CDR3 sequences, 20% to 25% of them seen just once; the ten biggest clones take up 2.9%. The same specimen was also included in a second study, on T cells expressing NK-cell markers.

Sequencing input: CD4+ T cells sorted from blood. Receptors were obtained from a woman aged 18-29 years in good health. Both conserved end residues are part of each CDR3. D genes are given only for firm matches.

d_gene	v_gene	j_gene	CDR3aa
TRBD1	TRBV7-9	TRBJ2-7	CASSLQGAVNEQYF
TRBD2	TRBV24-1	TRBJ2-1	CATSDTPGTSGSYNEQFF
.	TRBV5-1	TRBJ2-2	CASSLPISAGTGELFF
.	TRBV5-1	TRBJ1-2	CASSPLSRDMLVNYGYTF
TRBD1	TRBV5-1	TRBJ1-2	CASSPTGTGAGYTF
TRBD2	TRBV10-3	TRBJ2-7	CAISGGGDEQYF
TRBD2	TRBV7-9	TRBJ2-2	CASSFSGSRGELFF
TRBD1	TRBV7-8	TRBJ1-3	CASSYGTGLRNTIYF
.	TRBV4-3	TRBJ2-7	CASSQDWGRTYEQYF
TRBD2	TRBV20-1	TRBJ2-3	CKYSGGADTQYF
.	TRBV7-8	TRBJ1-3	CASIPNNRERNTIYF
.	TRBV6-2/TRBV6-3	TRBJ2-7	CASSQRRVEQYF
.	TRBV20-1	TRBJ2-5	CSATPGRETQYF
.	TRBV20-1	TRBJ2-7	CSARKPGAYEQYF
.	TRBV12-3/TRBV12-4	TRBJ2-7	CASSSQTRLSEQYF
.	TRBV15	TRBJ2-3	CATSRDLAGGTDTQYF
TRBD1	TRBV12-3/TRBV12-4	TRBJ2-1	CASSWTGGDDEQFF
.	TRBV30	TRBJ2-7	CAWSVRLEQYF
TRBD1	TRBV6-5	TRBJ2-2	CASSYPRTGSTGELFF
.	TRBV20-1	TRBJ2-1	CSARQGLYNEQFF
.	TRBV28	TRBJ2-3	CASKPGATDTQYF
TRBD1	TRBV30	TRBJ2-2	CAWSGGTGRVPTGELFF
TRBD2	TRBV6-1	TRBJ2-5	CASSRGTRRETQYF
.	TRBV15	TRBJ1-1	CATSRPSQAKDEAFF
.	TRBV19	TRBJ2-3	CASSKERTDTQYF
.	TRBV2	TRBJ2-6	CASSSPGPSSGANVLTF
TRBD2	TRBV6-1	TRBJ2-1	CASSQGGTSEYEQFF
.	TRBV20-1	TRBJ2-2	CSASSGRDSTGELFF
TRBD2	TRBV12-3/TRBV12-4	TRBJ2-2	CASRSREIGELFF
.	TRBV5-1	TRBJ2-1	CASSGQPGRNNEQFF
TRBD2	TRBV2	TRBJ2-7	CASKERGGEQYF
.	TRBV7-2	TRBJ2-3	CASSFRQITDTQYF
TRBD1	TRBV20-1	TRBJ1-1	CSARTPGQGNTEAFF
.	TRBV7-9	TRBJ2-7	CASSLMGAPLEEQYF
.	TRBV12-3/TRBV12-4	TRBJ1-1	CASRRMRTEAFF
.	TRBV20-1	TRBJ1-4	CSAPQSGLGEKLFF
TRBD1	TRBV11-2	TRBJ2-7	CASSWDRGEAYEQYF
TRBD1	TRBV14	TRBJ2-7	CASSGTGSTSLGEQYF
.	TRBV12-3/TRBV12-4	TRBJ2-7	CASSSGDREAYEQYF
.	TRBV10-2	TRBJ2-1	CASSEPNEQFF
.	TRBV6-5	TRBJ2-1	CASSYSGRANYNEQFF
.	TRBV29-1	TRBJ2-1	CSVERRDDEQFF
.	TRBV11-3	TRBJ2-7	CASSSPLRERYEQYF
.	TRBV12-3/TRBV12-4	TRBJ2-7	CASRKKSYEQYF
.	TRBV12-3/TRBV12-4	TRBJ2-2	CASSLDRFSSGELFF
TRBD1	TRBV20-1	TRBJ2-5	CSARLTGEETQYF
.	TRBV19	TRBJ2-7	CATSRVTGSPYEQYF
TRBD1	TRBV12-3/TRBV12-4	TRBJ2-5	CASNRGRTGKETQYF
TRBD2	TRBV20-1	TRBJ2-3	CSARVGGGSADTQYF
TRBD1	TRBV20-1	TRBJ1-1	CSAKQGARGTEAFF
.	TRBV5-1	TRBJ2-5	CASSLLHGETQYF
TRBD2	TRBV18	TRBJ2-1	CASSPPGLAGGPGEQFF
.	TRBV7-8	TRBJ1-1	CASSQGRLMNTEAFF
.	TRBV19	TRBJ2-3	CASSDPHFNTDTQYF
.	TRBV27	TRBJ2-3	CARGSRTSTDTQYF